This TCR beta chain was recorded in a study of response to subunit inactivated influenza vaccine. The V and J ends lost 5 bases and 6 bases respectively, with 13 bases between them. CDR3 length: 13 amino acids. This clonotype was counted at least ten times. Its target is unknown. Study-wide points: A suggestion made by the authors is that each seasonal influenza vaccination recruits few new T cells.

Using its own MiXCR run on the RT-PCR reads, TCRdb lists one record per CDR3 protein. The data show approximately 500,000 distinct CDR3 sequences, around 13% seen once. The source is a man in his fifties who received an inactivated influenza vaccine. Sequences were derived from PBMCs from blood, sampled roughly 12 days after vaccination. The V call is TRBV12-3 or TRBV12-4, the J call TRBJ1-2; TRBD1 might be the D (5 bases). The DNA for the CDR3 is TGTGCCAGCAGTCCTAACAGGAGAGATGGCTACACCTTC. Residues: CASSPNRRDGYTF.